A single sample gave rise to the 8 T cell receptor beta chains below, sequenced in a study of blood T cells in healthy people across ages. A J-beta primer mix and a sample-barcoded 5' primer were used in a second PCR of roughly 7 to 12 cycles. Via MiXCR, TCRdb re-called the 5' RACE reads, giving one row per CDR3 protein. The data contain 1.4 million to 1.5 million distinct CDR3 sequences, roughly 45% of them singletons. The sample taken for sequencing was blood. These receptors were collected from a woman in her late teens or twenties in good health.

About this clonotype itself: Compared with germline, one end of the junction differs, possibly owing to a read error. The chain has TRBV19 and TRBJ2-3, with D uncertain. Per the germline V gene, CDR1 is LNHDA and CDR2 is SQIVND (reference sequence). This CDR3 has 12 amino acids. CDR3 sequence reads: CTSSTRTDTQYF. CDR3 sequence (DNA): TGTACCAGTAGTACCCGCACAGATACGCAGTATTTT.

The sample holds a few counts of this clonotype. V is TRBV9 and J is TRBJ1-6; TRBD1 matches 7 bases. Germline-derived CDR1 and CDR2 are SGDLS and YYNGEE. CDR3 length: 16 residues. J lost 5 bases, V lost 2 bases, and 7 bases had no gene match. The CDR3 spells CASSVGLTGNNSPLHF. CDR3 bases: TGTGCCAGCAGCGTCGGGCTGACAGGGAATAATTCACCCCTCCACTTT.

The V gene is TRBV20-1, the J gene TRBJ2-2; the match to TRBD1 covers 10 bases. The CDR3 length is 14 residues. Germline V gene lookup returns CDR1 DFQATT and CDR2 SNEGSKA (reference sequence). V lost 5 bases and J lost 5; bases outside the gene matches: 5. CDR3 in amino acids: CSAPGQGITGELFF. The DNA for the CDR3 is TGCAGTGCTCCGGGACAGGGGATAACCGGGGAGCTGTTTTTT.

This clonotype turned up a few times. The CDR3 reads CASSSSGGVTGELFF. The CDR3 DNA sequence: TGCGCCAGCAGTTCAAGCGGGGGGGTCACCGGGGAGCTGTTTTTT. The chain employs TRBV5-1 and TRBJ2-2; 10 positions agree with TRBD2. The CDR3 consists of 15 residues. Germline loops: CDR1 SGHRS, CDR2 YFSETQ. The V and J ends lost 5 bases and 4 bases, in that order; junction bases with no gene match: 5. Full variable domain (remainder filled in from reference TRBV5-1 and TRBJ2-2): KAGVTQTPRYLIKTRGQQVTLSCSPISGHRSVSWYQQTPGQGLQFLFEYFSETQRNKGNFPGRFSGRQFSNSRSEMNVSTLELGDSALYLCASSSSGGVTGELFFGEGSRLTVL.

This clonotype has just a few counts. The chain joins TRBV15 to TRBJ2-3; TRBD1 is a possible D gene (5 bases). The CDR3 totals 13 residues. The V and J ends lost 9 bases and 5 bases respectively, with 15 bases between them. The germline V gene has CDR1 LNHNV and CDR2 YYDKDF (reference sequence). DNA for the CDR3: TGTGCCACGGGGCAGCAGGCCCAAGATACGCAGTATTTT. Amino acids: CATGQQAQDTQYF. The whole variable domain, filled in from reference TRBV15 and TRBJ2-3, reads DAMVIQNPRYQVTQFGKPVTLSCSQTLNHNVMYWYQQKSSQAPKLLFHYYDKDFNNEADTPDNFQSRRPNTSFCFLDIRSPGLGDTAMYLCATGQQAQDTQYFGPGTRLTVL.

The V call is TRBV9, the J call TRBJ2-3; 7 bases match TRBD2. V lost 4 bases and J lost 5; bases outside the gene matches: 13. Germline V gives CDR1 SGDLS, CDR2 YYNGEE. The CDR3 length is 16 residues. CDR3 protein: CASSLFAGVREDTQYF. CDR3 coding DNA: TGTGCCAGCAGCCTCTTCGCGGGAGTACGGGAAGATACGCAGTATTTT.

This clonotype turned up a few times. CDR3 protein: CASSPGDRISTDTQYF. DNA for the CDR3: TGTGCCAGCTCACCAGGGGACAGGATTAGCACAGATACGCAGTATTTT. The chain joins TRBV18 to TRBJ2-3, with 8 bases lining up with TRBD1. The V gene end was trimmed by 2 bases and the J gene end by 0 bases; junction bases not matched to a gene: 4. The CDR3 consists of 16 residues. Germline CDR1 is KGHSH and CDR2 is LQKENI.

This clonotype was observed a few times. This chain joins TRBV3-1 and TRBJ2-1, with TRBD2 matching 8 bases. V shed 4 bases and J 3 bases; nucleotides not matched to a gene: 14. The CDR3 spans 18 residues. CDR1 is LGHDT, CDR2 YNNKEL, per germline (reference sequence). The CDR3 sequence: CASSPTGPGGANYNEQFF. The CDR3 nucleotides are TGTGCCAGCAGCCCGACTGGACCGGGGGGGGCGAACTACAATGAGCAGTTCTTC.